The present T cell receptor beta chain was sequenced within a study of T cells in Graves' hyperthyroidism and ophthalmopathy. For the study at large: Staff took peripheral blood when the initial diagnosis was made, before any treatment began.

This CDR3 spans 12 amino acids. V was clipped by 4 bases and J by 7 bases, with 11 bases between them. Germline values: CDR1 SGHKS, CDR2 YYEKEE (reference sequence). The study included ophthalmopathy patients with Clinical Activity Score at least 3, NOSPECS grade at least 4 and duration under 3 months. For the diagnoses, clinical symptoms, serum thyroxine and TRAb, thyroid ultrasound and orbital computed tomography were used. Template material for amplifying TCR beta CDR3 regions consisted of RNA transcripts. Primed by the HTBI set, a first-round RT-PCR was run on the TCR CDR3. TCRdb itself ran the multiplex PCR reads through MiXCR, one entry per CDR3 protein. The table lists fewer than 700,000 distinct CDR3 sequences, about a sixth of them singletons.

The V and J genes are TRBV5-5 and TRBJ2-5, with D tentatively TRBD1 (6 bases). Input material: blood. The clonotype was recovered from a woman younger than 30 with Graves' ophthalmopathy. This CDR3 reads CASSEKGGTQYF. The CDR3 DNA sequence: TGTGCCAGCAGCGAAAAAGGGGGGACCCAGTACTTC.